The 32 T cell receptor beta chains below were found in one sample sequenced in a study of regulatory T cells in long-lasting Graves disease. The time point was: persistent/refractory GD, antithyroid drugs over 5 years with positive TRAb. There was RNA extracted from PBMCs, and the TCR library was made from it. To make TCR beta libraries, researchers used iRepertoire HTBI primers and Arm-PCR of CDR3 regions. TCRdb re-derived calls from the multiplex PCR reads in MiXCR, one entry per CDR3 protein. The data show almost 350,000 distinct CDR3 sequences, around 20% seen once. Here the sequenced sample was peripheral blood mononuclear cells (PBMCs), taken when the disease was refractory, from a patient treated with antithyroid drugs. Receptors originate from a female donor with Graves disease.

This clonotype was counted a few times. At one boundary the junction diverges from the germline segment, which might be a read error. The gene calls are TRBV12-3 or TRBV12-4 and TRBJ1-1, with D possibly TRBD1 on 5 matching bases. This CDR3 has 15 amino acids. The CDR3 bases are TGTGTCAGCAGTTTCCGTAGGGGAATGAACACTGAAGCTTTCTTT. Protein sequence: CVSSFRRGMNTEAFF.

At least ten counts were recorded for this clonotype. The J gene is TRBJ1-2, the V gene TRBV6-1; D is unclear. The V and J ends lost 4 bases and 0 bases respectively, with 12 bases between them. Germline CDR1 and CDR2: MNHNS and SASEGT. CDR3 length equals 15 residues. Here the CDR3 DNA reads TGTGCCAGCAGTGGAGGACGGGAAGCTAACTATGGCTACACCTTC. Its translation: CASSGGREANYGYTF.

This clonotype was picked up many times. The rearrangement links TRBV7-9 to TRBJ2-5, with 9 positions matching TRBD2. This CDR3 comprises 15 residues. Unmatched junction bases numbered 6, after V lost 4 bases and J lost 3 bases. CDR1 and CDR2 (germline): SEHNR, FQNEAQ (reference sequence). The DNA for the CDR3 is TGTGCCAGCAGCTCAAGCGGGGGGATGGAAGAGACCCAGTACTTC. Translating gives CASSSSGGMEETQYF.

The chain employs TRBV19 and TRBJ1-6, with 9 bases that match TRBD1. Germline CDR1 reads LNHDA; CDR2 reads SQIVND (reference sequence). The trim removed 7 bases at V and 9 bases at J, leaving 13 bases unmatched. The CDR3 sequence is 16 residues long. The CDR3 DNA is TGTGCCAGTATCTGGGACAGGGAGTCTTTTGGTTCACCCCTCCACTTT. This codes for CASIWDRESFGSPLHF.

This clonotype was detected many times. Germline and junction disagree at one end, which may indicate a read error. The CDR3 DNA reads as TGTGCCACCAGTGGTTTGGCGGGAGTTGGGGACTTGGACGAGCAGTACTTC. It translates to CATSGLAGVGDLDEQYF. This chain connects TRBV24-1 to TRBJ2-7; TRBD2 aligns across 7 bases. Germline V CDR1 and CDR2: KGHDR, SFDVKD. The CDR3 runs 17 residues.

This clonotype was recorded at least ten times. This chain uses TRBV7-3 with TRBJ2-5, with a tentative D call TRBD2 (5 bases). Germline CDR1 reads SGHTA; CDR2 reads FQGTGA. V lost 4 bases, J lost 0 bases, and 12 bases lay in between. The CDR3 has 15 amino acids. The CDR3 protein is CASSSQTGNQETQYF. CDR3 in DNA: TGTGCCAGCAGCTCCCAAACGGGGAACCAAGAGACCCAGTACTTC.

This clonotype has just a few counts. The chain is built from TRBV18 and TRBJ2-5; D might be TRBD1 (6 bases). The V gene's germline CDR1 is KGHSH and CDR2 LQKENI. This CDR3 spans 19 amino acids. Deletions cut 1 base from V and 5 bases from J, with 26 bases between. In DNA form, the CDR3 reads TGTGCCAGCTCACCACTCGGCTCGGCGCAGGGGCCAAAGGTGGAGACCCAGTACTTC. Translating it yields CASSPLGSAQGPKVETQYF.

This chain joins TRBV12-3 or TRBV12-4 and TRBJ2-2; D is uncertain. V lost 2 bases, J lost 1 base, and 5 bases lay in between. The CDR3 covers 14 residues. CDR3 loop: CASSLFRNTGELFF. For the CDR3, the DNA is TGTGCCAGCAGTTTATTTAGGAACACCGGGGAGCTGTTTTTT.

This clonotype appeared once. Being one base from a much bigger clone, this may be a read error. CDR3 protein: CASSNPRTGCTEAFF. The CDR3, as DNA: TGTGCCAGCAGTAATCCCAGGACAGGGTGCACTGAAGCTTTCTTT. The chain is built from TRBV27 and TRBJ1-1; 8 bases align to TRBD1. The CDR3 spans 15 residues. J gave up 4 bases and V 5 bases, and 9 bases lay outside the gene matches. Germline assignment: CDR1 MNHEY and CDR2 SMNVEV (reference sequence).

There are a few counts of this clonotype. The DNA of the CDR3 is TGTGCCAGCAGTGTATGGGGTAGCACTGAAGCTTTCTTT. Protein product: CASSVWGSTEAFF. The chain combines TRBV7-2 with TRBJ1-1; the D is unclear. The length of the CDR3 is 13 residues. Germline V gives CDR1 SGHTA, CDR2 FQGNSA. V was cut by 6 bases and J by 4 bases, with 12 bases left in between.

Ten or more counts support this clonotype. This sequence joins TRBV24-1 and TRBJ1-2, with D unresolved. Trimming removed 3 bases at V and 8 bases at J, with 15 bases between. Germline CDR1 KGHDR, CDR2 SFDVKD. CDR3 size: 14 residues. CDR3 protein: CATSDPGLREGYTF. In nucleotides, the CDR3 is TGTGCCACCAGTGATCCGGGCCTCCGAGAGGGCTACACCTTC.

This clonotype turned up a few times. The chain links TRBV7-2 to TRBJ1-5; tentatively, D is TRBD1 (6 bases). Germline CDR1 and CDR2: SGHTA and FQGNSA. This CDR3 is 14 amino acids long. V was pared by 2 bases and J by 5 bases, with 10 bases between. The CDR3 reads CASSLMSGDQPQHF. Written as DNA, the CDR3 is TGTGCCAGCAGCTTAATGTCAGGGGATCAGCCCCAGCATTTT.

The V and J genes are TRBV10-3 and TRBJ2-7, with 8 bases matching TRBD1. Germline V gene sequence: CDR1 ENHRY, CDR2 SYGVKD. V trimming: 6 bases; J trimming: 5 bases; junction bases outside the gene matches: 3. The CDR3 consists of 12 residues. DNA for the CDR3: TGTGCCATCAGCGGACAGGGCAACGAGCAGTACTTC. It translates to CAISGQGNEQYF.

This clonotype has ten or more counts. This rearrangement joins TRBV27 to TRBJ1-2; possible D gene TRBD1, 6 bases. Deletions cut 4 bases from V and 8 bases from J, with 14 bases between. The germline V gene has CDR1 MNHEY and CDR2 SMNVEV (reference sequence). CDR3 size: 13 residues. The CDR3 reads CASSYQGTMGYTF. CDR3 in DNA: TGTGCCAGCAGTTACCAGGGGACAATGGGCTACACCTTC.

This clonotype was detected many times. The rearrangement joins TRBV2 to TRBJ2-5, with D possibly TRBD1 on 5 matching bases. Germline CDR1 is SNHLY and CDR2 is FYNNEI. V was clipped by 3 bases and J by 3 bases, with 5 bases between them. The CDR3 covers 12 residues. The CDR3, as DNA: TGTGCCAGCAGTGACAGGGAAGAGACCCAGTACTTC. As protein: CASSDREETQYF.

This clonotype was recorded many times. CDR3 sequence: CSVERHGVTEAFF. CDR3 DNA sequence: TGCAGCGTTGAGCGGCACGGGGTTACTGAAGCTTTCTTT. The V gene is TRBV29-1, the J gene TRBJ1-1; no firm D call. Looked up from germline, CDR1 is SQVTM and CDR2 is ANQGSEA. This CDR3 comprises 13 residues. The V end lost 3 bases, the J end lost 5 bases, and 13 bases lay between the germline ends.

This chain uses TRBV12-3 or TRBV12-4 with TRBJ2-3; D call uncertain. The V and J ends lost 4 bases and 1 base respectively, with 15 bases between them. This CDR3 region has 16 residues. The CDR3 spells CASSSPTAKGTDTQYF. The DNA for the CDR3 is TGTGCCAGCAGTTCCCCTACAGCGAAAGGCACAGATACGCAGTATTTT.

This clonotype was found many times. The chain's CDR3 is CASSRTQGYDYGYTF. The CDR3 DNA follows: TGCGCCAGCAGTCGTACGCAGGGATATGACTATGGCTACACCTTC. The chain combines TRBV5-1 with TRBJ1-2, with D perhaps TRBD1 (5 bases). Trimming stripped 5 bases from V and 3 bases from J, with 17 bases between. This CDR3 is 15 amino acids long. The germline gives CDR1 SGHRS, CDR2 YFSETQ. The entire variable domain, with the rest obtained from reference TRBV5-1 and TRBJ1-2, is as follows: KAGVTQTPRYLIKTRGQQVTLSCSPISGHRSVSWYQQTPGQGLQFLFEYFSETQRNKGNFPGRFSGRQFSNSRSEMNVSTLELGDSALYLCASSRTQGYDYGYTFGSGTRLTVV.

This clonotype showed up many times. The V call is TRBV6-1, the J call TRBJ2-5; 10 bases match TRBD2. There are 14 residues in the CDR3. Germline V lookup: CDR1 MNHNS, CDR2 SASEGT. V was clipped by 4 bases and J by 5 bases; unmatched bases: 4. The CDR3 region is CASSGAGGPETQYF. CDR3 DNA sequence: TGTGCCAGCAGTGGAGCGGGGGGGCCGGAGACCCAGTACTTC.

At least ten counts were recorded for this clonotype. The chain links TRBV20-1 to TRBJ2-7, with a possible D match to TRBD2 (5 bases). In germline, CDR1 is DFQATT, CDR2 SNEGSKA (reference sequence). The CDR3 has 13 residues. V was trimmed by 4 bases and J by 4 bases, leaving 14 bases between them. In nucleotides, the CDR3 is TGCAGTGCTAAGGGAGTTTACCCTTACGAGCAGTACTTC. Residues: CSAKGVYPYEQYF.

Ten or more counts support this clonotype. The CDR3 nucleotides are TGTGCCAGCAGCCAAGGGGGGCCAACTGAAGCTTTCTTT. It specifies CASSQGGPTEAFF. V and J are TRBV3-1 and TRBJ1-1; weak D call: TRBD1 (6 bases). In germline, CDR1 is LGHDT, CDR2 YNNKEL (reference sequence). V dropped 1 base and J dropped 5 bases, with 8 bases sitting between them. The CDR3 is made up of 13 amino acids.

The V gene is TRBV7-3, the J gene TRBJ2-2; D remains unclear. Germline V gene sequence: CDR1 SGHTA, CDR2 FQGTGA. The V and J ends lost 2 bases and 8 bases respectively, with 15 bases between them. The CDR3 is 15 residues long. The CDR3 is CASSLGVGSLGELFF. CDR3 bases: TGTGCCAGCAGCTTAGGTGTGGGAAGCCTAGGGGAGCTGTTTTTT. The variable domain in full, completed from reference TRBV7-3 and TRBJ2-2, reads GAGVSQTPSNKVTEKGKYVELRCDPISGHTALYWYRQSLGQGPEFLIYFQGTGAADDSGLPNDRFFAVRPEGSVSTLKIQRTERGDSAVYLCASSLGVGSLGELFFGEGSRLTVL.

The rearrangement uses TRBV7-2 and TRBJ2-5; TRBD2 agrees at 7 bases. Germline V gene data show CDR1 as SGHTA and CDR2 as FQGNSA. CDR3 length equals 16 residues. The J segment lost 4 bases and the V segment lost 0 bases, leaving 8 bases of the junction unmatched. CDR3 in DNA: TGTGCCAGCAGCTTAGCGCCTGGGAGGGGAAGAGAGACCCAGTACTTC. Protein sequence: CASSLAPGRGRETQYF.

This clonotype was counted at least ten times. V is TRBV6-2 or TRBV6-3 and J is TRBJ2-4, with D uncertain. Germline CDR1 reads MNHEY; CDR2 reads SVGEGT. CDR3 size: 13 residues. The V and J ends lost 0 bases and 6 bases respectively, with 6 bases between them. DNA of the CDR3: TGTGCCAGCAGTTACTCGTACGGAAACATTCAGTACTTC. This sequence encodes CASSYSYGNIQYF.

This clonotype was observed at least ten times. V and J are TRBV29-1 and TRBJ1-2, with a tentative D call TRBD1 (5 bases). V was trimmed by 3 bases and J by 8 bases, leaving 10 bases between them. The germline V gene encodes CDR1 SQVTM and CDR2 ANQGSEA. CDR3 length equals 11 residues. The CDR3 DNA follows: TGCAGCGTTGAGCCCGAGGGGGGCTACACCTTC. Residues: CSVEPEGGYTF.

This clonotype was counted many times. The rearrangement uses TRBV12-3 or TRBV12-4 and TRBJ1-2, with D uncertain. Trimming removed 5 bases at V and 8 bases at J, with 18 bases between. The CDR3 covers 14 residues. CDR3 amino acids: CASSEGKAVVGYTF. Here the CDR3 DNA reads TGTGCCAGCAGTGAAGGGAAGGCCGTTGTGGGCTACACCTTC.

V and J are TRBV7-3 and TRBJ2-2; D remains ambiguous. V was trimmed by 1 base and J by 1 base, leaving 4 bases between them. The CDR3 extends over 14 amino acids. Germline CDR1 SGHTA, CDR2 FQGTGA. The CDR3: CASSLIRNTGELFF. The CDR3 DNA follows: TGTGCCAGCAGCTTAATCCGGAACACCGGGGAGCTGTTTTTT.

The CDR3 loop reads CASSQESTWGANTEAFF. The CDR3 region has the DNA TGTGCCAGCAGCCAAGAATCAACTTGGGGGGCGAACACTGAAGCTTTCTTT. The rearrangement joins TRBV3-1 to TRBJ1-1; D is perhaps TRBD1 (6 bases). Trimming removed 0 bases at V and 1 base at J, with 15 bases between. The CDR3 has 17 residues. Germline lookup yields CDR1 LGHDT and CDR2 YNNKEL (reference sequence).

This clonotype occurred many times. V usage is TRBV2 and J usage is TRBJ2-7, with TRBD1 matching 8 bases. The CDR3 covers 15 residues. V dropped 1 base and J dropped 2; count of bases not matched to a gene: 4. Germline-derived CDR1 and CDR2 are SNHLY and FYNNEI. In nucleotides, the CDR3 is TGTGCCAGCAGTGAAGAACCGGGACAGGCCTACGAGCAGTACTTC. Amino acids: CASSEEPGQAYEQYF.

This clonotype was found a few times. V is TRBV9 and J is TRBJ1-2; 7 nucleotides line up with TRBD1. V dropped 3 bases and J dropped 2; count of bases not matched to a gene: 7. The CDR3 totals 15 residues. Per germline, CDR1 SGDLS and CDR2 YYNGEE. The CDR3 DNA sequence: TGTGCCAGCAGCGCGAGTCCGGGACAGAACTATGGCTACACCTTC. This encodes CASSASPGQNYGYTF.

In this sample, this clonotype turned up many times. The V and J genes are TRBV7-2 and TRBJ1-2, with D uncertain. The ends were cut back, 4 bases at V and 7 bases at J, with 10 bases in the middle. CDR3 length equals 12 residues. Per germline, CDR1 SGHTA and CDR2 FQGNSA. CDR3 in amino acids: CASSSYGVGYTF. The CDR3 DNA sequence: TGTGCCAGCAGCTCGTACGGGGTTGGCTACACCTTC.

This clonotype was detected once. This chain connects TRBV28 to TRBJ1-1; 7 bases fit TRBD1. The CDR3 sequence is 14 residues long. V dropped 6 bases and J dropped 4; count of bases not matched to a gene: 8. Per the germline V gene, CDR1 is MDHEN and CDR2 is SYDVKM. The CDR3 bases are TGTGCCAGCAGACCGGGACAGTTGAGCACTGAAGCTTTCTTT. Translating it yields CASRPGQLSTEAFF.